This T cell receptor (beta chain) comes out of a study of spatial heterogeneity in lung cancer. Study details: More than eight raw reads, on average, carried each unique TCR and UMI combination. Study-wide results and caveats: Counts that tracked tumor mutation counts were those of expanded intratumoral alpha and beta TCRs.

The V and J ends lost 4 bases and 11 bases respectively, with 20 bases between them. CDR3 length: 13 residues. The germline V gene encodes CDR1 SQVTM and CDR2 ANQGSEA. This clonotype ranks as medium-sized. Antigen unknown. Time point in this sample: sample taken at primary tumor resection. The study tagged each TCR cDNA molecule with a unique molecular identifier. TCRdb re-called the 5' RACE reads with MiXCR, one entry per CDR3 protein. Of 4,000 to 5,500 distinct CDR3 sequences listed, roughly 12% are singletons. The specimen was lung tumor tissue, collected at surgery. The V gene is TRBV29-1, the J gene TRBJ2-5; D tentatively fits TRBD1 or TRBD2 (5 bases each). The receptor was derived from a male donor with early-stage non-small cell lung cancer. The CDR3 nucleotides read TGCAGCGTTGGACCCCATTCCGGGACGCGACAGTACTTC. Amino acids: CSVGPHSGTRQYF. Together with reference TRBV29-1 and TRBJ2-5, the CDR3 gives the full variable domain: SAVISQKPSRDICQRGTSLTIQCQVDSQVTMMFWYRQQPGQSLTLIATANQGSEATYESGFVIDKFPISRPNLTFSTLTVSNMSPEDSSIYLCSVGPHSGTRQYFGPGTRLLVL.